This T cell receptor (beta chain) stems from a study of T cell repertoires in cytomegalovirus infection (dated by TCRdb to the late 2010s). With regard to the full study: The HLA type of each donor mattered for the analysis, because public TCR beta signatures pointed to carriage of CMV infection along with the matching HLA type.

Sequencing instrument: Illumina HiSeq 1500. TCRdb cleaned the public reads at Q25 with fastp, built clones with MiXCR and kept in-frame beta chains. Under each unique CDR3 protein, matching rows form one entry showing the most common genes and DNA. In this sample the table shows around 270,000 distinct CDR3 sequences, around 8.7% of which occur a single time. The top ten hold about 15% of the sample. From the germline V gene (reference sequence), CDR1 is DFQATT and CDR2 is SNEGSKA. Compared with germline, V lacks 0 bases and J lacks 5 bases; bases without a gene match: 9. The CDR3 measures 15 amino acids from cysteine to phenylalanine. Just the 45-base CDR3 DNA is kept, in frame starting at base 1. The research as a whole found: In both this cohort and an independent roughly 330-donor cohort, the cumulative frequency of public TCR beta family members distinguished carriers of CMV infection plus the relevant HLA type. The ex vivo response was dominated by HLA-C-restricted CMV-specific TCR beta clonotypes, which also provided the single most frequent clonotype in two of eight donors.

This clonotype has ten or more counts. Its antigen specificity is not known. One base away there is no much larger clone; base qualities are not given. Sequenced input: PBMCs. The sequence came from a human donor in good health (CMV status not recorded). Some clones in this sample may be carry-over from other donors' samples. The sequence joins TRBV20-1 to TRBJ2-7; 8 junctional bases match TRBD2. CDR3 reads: CSAREVSGSSHEQYF. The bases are TGCAGTGCTAGAGAAGTCAGCGGGAGTTCCCACGAGCAGTACTTC.